These T cell receptor beta chains were read from a single sample in a study of T cell repertoires in cytomegalovirus infection. TCRdb fed the reads into MiXCR, producing one record per CDR3 protein. The table lists a few hundred thousand distinct CDR3 sequences, about a sixth of them singletons, with roughly 50% in the top ten. Source material: CD8+ T cells from PBMCs. The receptor source for this set is a human donor in good health (CMV status not recorded). Some clones in this sample may be carry-over from other donors' samples. CDR3s include the opening cysteine and the closing phenylalanine or tryptophan. D genes are given only for firm matches. Expanded clones get a size class; other rows say once, few or many, or leave the size out.

d_gene,abundance,j_gene,v_gene,CDR3nt,CDR3aa
TRBD2,few,TRBJ2-4,TRBV15,TGTGCCACCAGCAGAGATCGGACTAGCGGTAGTAACATTCAGTACTTC,CATSRDRTSGSNIQYF
.,once,TRBJ2-3,TRBV6-1,TGTGCCAGCATTCAAGGACTAACTAGCACAGATACGCAGTATTTT,CASIQGLTSTDTQYF
.,few,TRBJ1-1,TRBV2,TGTGCCAGCAGGTATACATCCAGGGAAGGAGGTACTGAAGCTTTCTTT,CASRYTSREGGTEAFF
TRBD1,few,TRBJ2-1,TRBV2,TGTGCCAGGACGGGACAGGGGGGCAATGAGCAGTTCTTC,CARTGQGGNEQFF
.,.,TRBJ2-7,TRBV6-5,TGTGCCAGCAGTTACTCGCAAGGGAAAAGCTCCTACGAGCAGTACTTC,CASSYSQGKSSYEQYF
.,many,TRBJ1-4,TRBV7-9,TGTGCCAGCAGCGGCGAGATTCATCCGGGCGAAAAACTGTTTTTT,CASSGEIHPGEKLFF
.,.,TRBJ1-1,TRBV3-1,TGTGCCAGCAGCCCCCGTTTGGGCAGCCTAAACACTGAAGCTTTCTTT,CASSPRLGSLNTEAFF
.,.,TRBJ2-1,TRBV5-6,TGTGCCAGCAGCTTGGGGGGGGGCCCGCGTAATGAGCAGTTCTTC,CASSLGGGPRNEQFF
.,few,TRBJ1-2,TRBV20-1,TGCAGTGCTAGAGATCCGACAGGTCCCTCTGGCTACACCTTC,CSARDPTGPSGYTF
TRBD2,few,TRBJ2-5,TRBV4-1,TGCGCCAGCAGCCTATGGGGGGGACTTCAAGAGACCCAGTACTTC,CASSLWGGLQETQYF
.,.,TRBJ2-1,TRBV6-2/TRBV6-3,TGTGCCAGCAGTTATCATATGACCGGGGTAATCTACAATGAGCAGTTCTTC,CASSYHMTGVIYNEQFF
TRBD1,.,TRBJ2-3,TRBV28,TGTGCCAGCAGTTTCCGGGTACAGGGGGCTACAGATACGCAGTATTTT,CASSFRVQGATDTQYF
.,.,TRBJ1-5,TRBV28,TGTGCCAGCAGTTTTGGTCTATGGGGTCAGCCCCAGCATTTT,CASSFGLWGQPQHF
.,few,TRBJ2-5,TRBV5-5,TGTGCCAGCAGCTGGACCCGGTTACAAGAGACCCAGTACTTC,CASSWTRLQETQYF
.,many,TRBJ2-3,TRBV28,TGTGCCAGCAGTGACCCCAGGGAGGAGAGCACAGATACGCAGTATTTT,CASSDPREESTDTQYF
.,few,TRBJ2-7,TRBV4-1,TGCGCCAGCAGCCAAGACGGGTACGAGCAGTACTTC,CASSQDGYEQYF
.,.,TRBJ1-1,TRBV23-1,TGCGCCAGCAGTCAAGGTGGGGTGAACACTGGAAGTGTTTTT,CASSQGGVNTGSVF
.,.,TRBJ2-5,TRBV7-8,TGTGCCAGCAGCTTAGTTCGACAGGTTGGGGGGGAGACCCAGTACTTC,CASSLVRQVGGETQYF
.,many,TRBJ2-7,TRBV7-2,TGTGCCAGCAGCTTAGCGGCGGACCCCTACGAGCAGTACTTC,CASSLAADPYEQYF
.,many,TRBJ1-5,TRBV7-2,TGTGCCAGCAGCTCCAGACAAGTTAGCAATCAGCCCCAGCATTTT,CASSSRQVSNQPQHF
TRBD2,.,TRBJ2-3,TRBV6-6,TGTGCCAGCAGACCATCGGGGGCTAGCGGGGCAGATACGCAGTATTTT,CASRPSGASGADTQYF
TRBD1,many,TRBJ2-5,TRBV28,TGTGCCAGCAGTTTAAATCTGGACAGGGCACAAGAGACCCAGTACTTC,CASSLNLDRAQETQYF
.,many,TRBJ1-1,TRBV7-6,TGTGCCAGCAGCCCTTTTTTGGGCCGAGGGACTGAAGCTTTCTTT,CASSPFLGRGTEAFF
TRBD1,.,TRBJ2-1,TRBV6-5,TGTGCCAGCAGTTACTACACAGGGGATCATGAGCAGTTCTTC,CASSYYTGDHEQFF
.,many,TRBJ1-1,TRBV29-1,TGCAGCGTTGAAGAGCCAGCAGCCATGAACACTGAAGCTTTCTTT,CSVEEPAAMNTEAFF
.,many,TRBJ2-3,TRBV7-9,TGTGCCAGCAGCCAGTCGACCACTTCGCACACAGATACGCAGTATTTT,CASSQSTTSHTDTQYF
.,.,TRBJ1-5,TRBV2,TGTGCCAGCAGTGAAGCTTTGCCCGTCCAGGGCAATCAGCCCCAGCATTTT,CASSEALPVQGNQPQHF
TRBD1,.,TRBJ1-2,TRBV14,TGTGCCAGCAGCCTCGCAGCCGGGACAGGACTCTATGGCTATACCTTC,CASSLAAGTGLYGYTF
.,few,TRBJ1-1,TRBV5-5,TGTGCCAGCAGCTTGGCGGTTATGAACACTGAAGCTTTCTTT,CASSLAVMNTEAFF